This T cell receptor beta chain was sequenced in a study of T cell responses to AZD1222 COVID-19 vaccine. Study-level points and caveats: Seropositive at baseline were only six AZD1222 recipients. Spike-specific TCR depth and breadth grew after two AZD1222 doses. Unmutated regions of variants are reportedly targeted by nearly half of spike-specific TCRs. Vaccine-associated CD4 TCRs spanned spike, dominant at 160-218 and 743-854.

Assay: immunoSEQ multiplex PCR; the TCRdb copy retains only in-frame clones and omits some. The table lists around 99,000 clones, roughly 90% of them singletons. The CDR3 loop spans 14 amino acids. CDR1 and CDR2 (germline): LNHDA, SQIVND (reference sequence). Turning to this clone: The antigen is undetermined. The junction shows a germline mismatch at one end, possibly a read error.

The sequenced sample was peripheral blood, obtained 28 days after the second AZD1222 dose. This clonotype was obtained from an adult who received the AZD1222 COVID-19 vaccine. The chain is built from TRBV19 and TRBJ1-4, with D perhaps TRBD1 (5 bases). CDR3 loop: CASSIRGIGEELFF. In DNA, the CDR3 is TGTGCCAGTAGTATCCGGGGGATCGGTGAAGAACTGTTTTTT.